The present T cell receptor (beta chain) was sequenced within a study of identical twins. Whole-study results and caveats: Diverse VJ usage suggested most zero-insertion clonotypes were not invariant T cells. Alpha sequences out of frame and shared by twins had excess low generation probability.

There are 14 residues in the CDR3. The germline gives CDR1 SQVTM, CDR2 ANQGSEA. V shed 7 bases and J 7 bases; nucleotides not matched to a gene: 9. Template switching supplied a universal primer site; unique molecular identifiers were carried on the cDNA. MiXCR was run by TCRdb on the 5' RACE reads, yielding one entry per CDR3 protein. Of more than 650,000 distinct CDR3 sequences detected, 5.5% to 6.5% appear once; the ten largest clones hold around 1.7%. About this clonotype itself: Its antigen is undetermined.

The J gene is TRBJ2-2, the V gene TRBV29-1, with 10 bases lining up with TRBD2. The clonotype was recovered from a man younger than 35 in good health. Input material: naive T cells sorted from blood. DNA of the CDR3: TGCAGCGCATGGGCTAGCGGGAGTATCGGGGAGCTGTTTTTT. This gives the protein CSAWASGSIGELFF.